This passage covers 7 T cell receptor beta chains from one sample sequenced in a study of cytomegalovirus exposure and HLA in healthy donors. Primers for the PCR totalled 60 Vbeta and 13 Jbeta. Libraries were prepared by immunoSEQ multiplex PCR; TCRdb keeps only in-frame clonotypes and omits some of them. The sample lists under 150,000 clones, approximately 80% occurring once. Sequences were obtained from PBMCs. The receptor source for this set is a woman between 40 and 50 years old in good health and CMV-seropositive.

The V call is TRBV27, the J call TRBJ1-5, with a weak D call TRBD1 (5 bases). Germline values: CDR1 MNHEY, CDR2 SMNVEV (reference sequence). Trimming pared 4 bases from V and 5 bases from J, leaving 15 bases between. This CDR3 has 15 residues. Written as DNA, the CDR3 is TGTGCCAGCAGTTCTTTGGGGCGTCATGATCAGCCCCAGCATTTT. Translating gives CASSSLGRHDQPQHF.

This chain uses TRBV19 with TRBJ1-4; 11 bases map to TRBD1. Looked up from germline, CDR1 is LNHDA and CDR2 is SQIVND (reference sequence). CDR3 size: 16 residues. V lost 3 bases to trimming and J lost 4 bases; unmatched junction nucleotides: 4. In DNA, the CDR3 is TGTGCCAGTAGTATGGGACAGGGGGGAGATAATGAAAAACTGTTTTTT. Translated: CASSMGQGGDNEKLFF. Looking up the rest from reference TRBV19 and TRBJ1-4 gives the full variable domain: DGGITQSPKYLFRKEGQNVTLSCEQNLNHDAMYWYRQDPGQGLRLIYYSQIVNDFQKGDIAEGYSVSREKKESFPLTVTSAQKNPTAFYLCASSMGQGGDNEKLFFGSGTQLSVL.

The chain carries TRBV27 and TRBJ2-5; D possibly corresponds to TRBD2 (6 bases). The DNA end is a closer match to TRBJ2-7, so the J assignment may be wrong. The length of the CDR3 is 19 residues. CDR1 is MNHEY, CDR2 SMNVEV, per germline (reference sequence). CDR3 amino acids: CASSLYPPLGTGSLYEQYF. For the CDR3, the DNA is TGTGCCAGCAGTTTATACCCTCCCCTGGGGACTGGTTCGCTCTACGAGCAGTACTTC.

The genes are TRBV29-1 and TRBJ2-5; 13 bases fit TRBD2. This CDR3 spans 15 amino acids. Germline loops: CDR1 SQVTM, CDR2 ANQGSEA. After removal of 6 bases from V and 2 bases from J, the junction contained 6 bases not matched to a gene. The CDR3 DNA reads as TGCAGCGTAGTCGGGACTAGCGGGACTCAAGAGACCCAGTACTTC. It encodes CSVVGTSGTQETQYF.

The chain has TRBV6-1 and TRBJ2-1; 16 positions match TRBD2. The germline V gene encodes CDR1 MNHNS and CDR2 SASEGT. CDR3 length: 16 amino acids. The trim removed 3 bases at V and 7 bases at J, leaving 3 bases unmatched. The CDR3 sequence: CASSDGTSGRGNEQFF. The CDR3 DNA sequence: TGTGCCAGCAGTGACGGGACTAGCGGGAGGGGGAATGAGCAGTTCTTC.

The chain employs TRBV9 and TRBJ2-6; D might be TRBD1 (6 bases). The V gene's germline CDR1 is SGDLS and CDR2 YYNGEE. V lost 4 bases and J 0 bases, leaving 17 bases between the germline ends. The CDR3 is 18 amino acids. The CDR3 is CASSPTPRGNSGANVLTF. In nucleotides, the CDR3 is TGTGCCAGCAGCCCAACCCCGAGGGGGAACTCTGGGGCCAACGTCCTGACTTTC. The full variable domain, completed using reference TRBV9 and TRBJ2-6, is DSGVTQTPKHLITATGQRVTLRCSPRSGDLSVYWYQQSLDQGLQFLIQYYNGEERAKGNILERFSAQQFPDLHSELNLSSLELGDSALYFCASSPTPRGNSGANVLTFGAGSRLTVL.

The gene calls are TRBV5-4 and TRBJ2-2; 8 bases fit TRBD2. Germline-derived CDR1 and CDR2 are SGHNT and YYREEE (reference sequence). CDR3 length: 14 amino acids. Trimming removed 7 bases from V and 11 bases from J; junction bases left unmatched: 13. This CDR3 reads CASYRGGRRAELFF. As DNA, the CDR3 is TGTGCCAGCTATCGCGGGGGGCGCCGTGCTGAGCTGTTTTTT.